This T cell receptor (beta chain) is drawn from a study of OX40 agonist ivuxolimab in advanced cancers. Study results and limitations: The study found that CD8+ T cells averaged more expanded clones than CD4+.

At cycle 4 day 1, cycle 7 day 1, and baseline, blood was sampled. Libraries were prepared by immunoSEQ multiplex PCR; TCRdb keeps only in-frame clonotypes and omits some of them. The data hold 20,000 to 25,000 clones, with approximately 84% observed a single time. As to this clone: Its antigen is currently unknown.

CDR3 length: 17 residues. CDR1 and CDR2 (germline): SGHNT, YENEEA. Trimming removed 1 base from V and 5 bases from J; junction bases left unmatched: 7. This clonotype originated in an adult with an advanced solid tumor such as melanoma, head and neck, liver or kidney cancer. The chain joins TRBV11-3 to TRBJ2-7, with 14 bases that match TRBD2. The sample was CD4+ or CD8+ T cells sorted from blood, taken in a trial of the OX40 agonist ivuxolimab. CDR3 in DNA: TGTGCCAGCAGCTTAGGGGGGGGACTAGCGGGAGTCGACGAGCAGTACTTC. Amino acid sequence: CASSLGGGLAGVDEQYF.